This passage covers 17 T cell receptor beta chains from one sample sequenced in a study of beta chain features in type 1 diabetes. Reverse transcription of all isolated RNA meant that expressed TCRB transcripts were sequenced. This table comes from immunoSEQ multiplex PCR, and its TCRdb copy is limited to in-frame clones, with some not included. The table shows tens of thousands of clones, with roughly 30% occurring only once. The sequencing input was stem cell memory CD4+ T cells from blood. The receptors were sampled from a woman aged 18-30 years in good health.

The V call is TRBV11-3, the J call TRBJ2-1; D is possibly TRBD2 (5 bases). Germline V CDR1 and CDR2: SGHNT, YENEEA. This CDR3 region has 15 residues. V shed 5 bases and J shed 5 bases, with 16 bases lying between them. CDR3 bases: TGTGCCAGCAGCCTCCAGCGGCCGCCTAACAATGAGCAGTTCTTC. Its protein product is CASSLQRPPNNEQFF.

The chain links TRBV10-3 to TRBJ2-2; 10 bases are a match to TRBD2. This CDR3 comprises 14 residues. Trimming removed 5 bases from V and 7 bases from J; junction bases left unmatched: 4. CDR1 is ENHRY and CDR2 is SYGVKD in the germline V gene. CDR3 in DNA: TGTGCCATCAGTTTCACTAGCGGGGTCGGGGAGCTGTTTTTT. It is translated as CAISFTSGVGELFF.

This chain uses TRBV9 with TRBJ1-5, with TRBD1 matching over 11 bases. The V and J ends lost 4 bases and 4 bases, in that order; junction bases with no gene match: 4. Germline V gives CDR1 SGDLS, CDR2 YYNGEE. CDR3 length: 15 amino acids. The CDR3 region is CASSSGTGGNQPQHF. As DNA, the CDR3 is TGTGCCAGCAGCTCCGGGACAGGGGGAAATCAGCCCCAGCATTTT.

Here the CDR3 reads CASSADSLGNTGELFF. The CDR3 DNA reads as TGTGCCAGCAGCGCCGACAGCCTTGGGAACACCGGGGAGCTGTTTTTT. This rearrangement joins TRBV2 to TRBJ2-2; a possible D gene is TRBD1 (5 bases). The germline V gene has CDR1 SNHLY and CDR2 FYNNEI. The CDR3 runs to 16 residues. V was shortened by 6 bases and J by 1 base, with 15 bases between the two germline ends.

The chain carries TRBV7-3 and TRBJ1-2; unclear D gene. This CDR3 spans 14 amino acids. The V end lost 5 bases, the J end lost 7 bases, and 17 bases lay between the germline ends. Germline lookup yields CDR1 SGHTA and CDR2 FQGTGA. CDR3 loop: CASSPGGSSGGYTF. The CDR3 region has the DNA TGTGCCAGCAGCCCAGGAGGCAGTTCCGGTGGCTACACCTTC.

This clone came up a few times. V and J are TRBV5-6 and TRBJ2-2; 11 bases match TRBD1. This CDR3 is 18 amino acids long. Germline V gene data show CDR1 as SGHDT and CDR2 as YYEEEE. V trimming: 4 bases; J trimming: 5 bases; junction bases outside the gene matches: 13. The CDR3 sequence is CASSPKTYGTGGTGELFF. Here the CDR3 DNA reads TGTGCCAGCAGCCCGAAAACATACGGGACAGGGGGTACCGGGGAGCTGTTTTTT.

The V gene is TRBV27, the J gene TRBJ1-2, with TRBD1 matching 7 bases. Per germline, CDR1 MNHEY and CDR2 SMNVEV (reference sequence). The CDR3 consists of 14 residues. Unmatched junction bases numbered 11, after V lost 5 bases and J lost 8 bases. This CDR3 is CASSPRTGDNGYTF. The CDR3 nucleotides read TGTGCCAGCAGTCCCCGGACAGGTGACAACGGCTACACCTTC.

This clone was seen once. The V call is TRBV7-2, the J call TRBJ2-3, with no clear D. Trimming removed 1 base at V and 3 bases at J, with 8 bases between. The CDR3 extends over 14 amino acids. Germline V CDR1 and CDR2: SGHTA, FQGNSA. The CDR3 spells CASSLDSGTDTQYF. DNA for the CDR3: TGTGCCAGCAGCTTAGACAGTGGGACAGATACGCAGTATTTT.

The chain combines TRBV9 with TRBJ2-1; 9 bases map to TRBD1. The CDR3 runs to 16 residues. The J segment lost 4 bases and the V segment lost 3 bases, leaving 8 bases of the junction unmatched. The germline V gene encodes CDR1 SGDLS and CDR2 YYNGEE. CDR3 in amino acids: CASSAQGGQGYNEQFF. The CDR3 coding sequence is TGTGCCAGCAGCGCTCAGGGAGGACAGGGGTACAATGAGCAGTTCTTC.

This sequence joins TRBV10-3 and TRBJ2-7, with TRBD2 matching 7 bases. The CDR3 sequence is 14 residues long. V lost 6 bases to trimming and J lost 3 bases; unmatched junction nucleotides: 8. Germline V gene data show CDR1 as ENHRY and CDR2 as SYGVKD. The CDR3 coding sequence is TGTGCCATCAGGGGAGGGCAGAACAGCTACGAGCAGTACTTC. This codes for CAIRGGQNSYEQYF.

This chain joins TRBV11-2 and TRBJ2-5; TRBD2 might be the D (6 bases). With 1 base removed from V and 4 bases from J, the gap between germline ends came to 25 bases. Germline CDR1 and CDR2: SGHAT and FQNNGV. The CDR3 extends over 19 amino acids. The CDR3 sequence: CASSLGGGVFRGKGETQYF. The CDR3 DNA follows: TGTGCCAGCAGCTTAGGTGGCGGGGTGTTTCGAGGAAAAGGAGAGACCCAGTACTTC.

A few counts support this clone. This chain uses TRBV5-6 with TRBJ2-2, with D maybe TRBD2 (6 bases). CDR1 is SGHDT, CDR2 YYEEEE, per germline. The CDR3 has 16 amino acids. Between the trimmed V and J ends, which lost 3 bases and 4 bases, there was a span of 16 bases. CDR3 nucleotides: TGTGCCAGCAGCTACCCGGGACTGGGGGTCACCGGGGAGCTGTTTTTT. Translation: CASSYPGLGVTGELFF.

The V gene is TRBV18, the J gene TRBJ2-5; 8 bases are a match to TRBD2. The V gene end was trimmed by 1 base and the J gene end by 10 bases; junction bases not matched to a gene: 17. The CDR3 is 17 amino acids. CDR1 is KGHSH and CDR2 is LQKENI in the germline V gene. The DNA of the CDR3 is TGTGCCAGCTCACCACTCGGGTACGGGAGGGCCCCAGTGGACCAGTACTTC. Residues: CASSPLGYGRAPVDQYF.

V gene TRBV7-2 combines with J gene TRBJ2-3, with D maybe TRBD2 (6 bases). The ends were cut back, 7 bases at V and 3 bases at J, with 14 bases in the middle. This CDR3 spans 14 amino acids. Germline CDR1 is SGHTA and CDR2 is FQGNSA. The CDR3 DNA follows: TGTGCCAGCAATAGGGAGGTTAGGACAGATACGCAGTATTTT. Amino acids: CASNREVRTDTQYF. Filled out from reference TRBV7-2 and TRBJ2-3, the complete variable domain reads GAGVSQSPSNKVTEKGKDVELRCDPISGHTALYWYRQSLGQGLEFLIYFQGNSAPDKSGLPSDRFSAERTGGSVSTLTIQRTQQEDSAVYLCASNREVRTDTQYFGPGTRLTVL.

The chain is built from TRBV2 and TRBJ2-7; D might be TRBD2 (5 bases). Trimming shortened V by 4 bases and J by 4 bases, and 17 bases separated the two germline ends. Looked up from germline, CDR1 is SNHLY and CDR2 is FYNNEI. The CDR3 has 15 amino acids. The CDR3 DNA reads as TGTGCCAGCAGTGCAGAGGGCCCGGCAGGTTACGAGCAGTACTTC. Protein sequence: CASSAEGPAGYEQYF.

This clone appeared a few times. The CDR3 loop reads CASKGTEKYEQYF. CDR3 bases: TGTGCCAGCAAAGGAACAGAGAAATACGAGCAGTACTTC. The chain uses TRBV7-9 and TRBJ2-7; D is uncertain. This CDR3 comprises 13 residues. Between the trimmed V and J ends, which lost 7 bases and 4 bases, there was a span of 14 bases. The V gene's germline CDR1 is SEHNR and CDR2 FQNEAQ (reference sequence). Full variable domain (rest looked up from reference TRBV7-9 and TRBJ2-7): DTGVSQNPRHKITKRGQNVTFRCDPISEHNRLYWYRQTLGQGPEFLTYFQNEAQLEKSRLLSDRFSAERPKGSFSTLEIQRTEQGDSAMYLCASKGTEKYEQYFGPGTRLTVT.

This clone has just a few counts. The chain is built from TRBV5-1 and TRBJ2-1, with TRBD2 matching over 8 bases. CDR1 and CDR2 from the germline V gene are SGHRS and YFSETQ. Trimming cost V 0 bases and J 9 bases; bases outside gene matches: 5. The CDR3 consists of 14 residues. The CDR3 is CASSLAGGPGEQFF. For the CDR3, the DNA is TGCGCCAGCAGCTTGGCGGGGGGGCCGGGTGAGCAGTTCTTC.